The rows below give T cell receptor beta chains drawn from one sample of a study of blood T cells in healthy people across ages. TCRdb processed the 5' RACE reads anew with MiXCR; each CDR3 protein has one entry. Of hundreds of thousands of distinct CDR3 sequences listed, 55% to 75% are singletons. The sequencing sample was made of blood. The receptors shown here come from a young man in good health. CDR3s include the opening cysteine and the closing phenylalanine or tryptophan. The order of the fields is D gene, J gene, clone size, V gene, CDR3 DNA, CDR3 protein. A D gene is named only where the DNA matches it firmly. Clone size, where shown, is once, few, many, or a class for clones that have expanded.

D gene: .
J gene: TRBJ1-2
clone size: .
V gene: TRBV10-3
CDR3 DNA: TGTGCCATCAGTGATATGGGGGTCGAGGGCTACACCTTC
CDR3 protein: CAISDMGVEGYTF

D gene: TRBD2
J gene: TRBJ2-1
clone size: few
V gene: TRBV29-1
CDR3 DNA: TGCAGCGTTGAAACCGGGAGGAGCTCCTACAATGAGCAGTTCTTC
CDR3 protein: CSVETGRSSYNEQFF

D gene: .
J gene: TRBJ2-1
clone size: .
V gene: TRBV9
CDR3 DNA: TGTACCAGCAGCGCCGGGGACCTCTACAATGAGCAGTTCTTC
CDR3 protein: CTSSAGDLYNEQFF

D gene: TRBD1
J gene: TRBJ1-2
clone size: .
V gene: TRBV18
CDR3 DNA: TGTGCCAGCTCACCAGGGGGACAGGGCGCGGGATATGGCTACACCTTC
CDR3 protein: CASSPGGQGAGYGYTF

D gene: TRBD2
J gene: TRBJ2-3
clone size: .
V gene: TRBV20-1
CDR3 DNA: TGCAGTGCTAGAGTGGCTAGCGGGGAGTACACAGATACGCAGTATTTT
CDR3 protein: CSARVASGEYTDTQYF

D gene: .
J gene: TRBJ2-1
clone size: many
V gene: TRBV24-1
CDR3 DNA: TGTGCCACCAGTGTTACAACAGGGAGGAATGAGCAGTTCTTC
CDR3 protein: CATSVTTGRNEQFF

D gene: .
J gene: TRBJ2-5
clone size: .
V gene: TRBV7-2
CDR3 DNA: TGTGCCAGCAGCCCATCTTTCCCACGCGCCCACAATGAGCAGTACTTC
CDR3 protein: CASSPSFPRAHNEQYF

D gene: .
J gene: TRBJ2-7
clone size: many
V gene: TRBV20-1
CDR3 DNA: TGCAGTGCTATAAAGGGGCACGCCGGGAGCTCCTACGAGCAGTACTTC
CDR3 protein: CSAIKGHAGSSYEQYF

D gene: TRBD2
J gene: TRBJ2-1
clone size: .
V gene: TRBV4-2
CDR3 DNA: TGTGCCAGCAGCCTTAACGCCGGGACTAGCGGGATCTATGAGCAGTTCTTC
CDR3 protein: CASSLNAGTSGIYEQFF

D gene: .
J gene: TRBJ1-6
clone size: .
V gene: TRBV27
CDR3 DNA: TGTGCCAGCAGAAACGTAACCTATAATTCACCCCTCCACTTT
CDR3 protein: CASRNVTYNSPLHF

D gene: .
J gene: TRBJ1-2
clone size: once
V gene: TRBV20-1
CDR3 DNA: TGCAGTGCTAGATCGCCCCGCAAGATCACCTTC
CDR3 protein: CSARSPRKITF

D gene: .
J gene: TRBJ1-3
clone size: .
V gene: TRBV11-2
CDR3 DNA: TGTGCCAGCAGCCAAAGGGTGGGGGACACCGCCCGGTCCGGAAACACCATATATTTT
CDR3 protein: CASSQRVGDTARSGNTIYF

D gene: .
J gene: TRBJ1-4
clone size: .
V gene: TRBV7-8
CDR3 DNA: TGTGCCAGCAGCTTAGCGCAGCCTGGGGATGAAAAACTGTTTTTT
CDR3 protein: CASSLAQPGDEKLFF

D gene: .
J gene: TRBJ2-5
clone size: .
V gene: TRBV11-1
CDR3 DNA: TGTGCCAGCAGCTTGGTCAGACAAGAGACCCAGTACTTC
CDR3 protein: CASSLVRQETQYF

D gene: TRBD2
J gene: TRBJ2-6
clone size: .
V gene: TRBV5-1
CDR3 DNA: TGCGCCAGCAGCCGGGACTATGGGGCCAACGTCCTGACTTTC
CDR3 protein: CASSRDYGANVLTF

D gene: TRBD1
J gene: TRBJ1-6
clone size: .
V gene: TRBV7-9
CDR3 DNA: TGTGCCAGCAGCTCGGGACAGGGGGGAAATTCACCCCTCCACTTT
CDR3 protein: CASSSGQGGNSPLHF

D gene: TRBD1
J gene: TRBJ2-7
clone size: .
V gene: TRBV29-1
CDR3 DNA: TGCAGCGGTCGGACAGGCGAAACCTACGAGCAGTACTTC
CDR3 protein: CSGRTGETYEQYF

D gene: TRBD2
J gene: TRBJ2-1
clone size: .
V gene: TRBV9
CDR3 DNA: TGTGCCAGCAGCCCTCGGACTAGCGGGAGGGACAGCTCCTACAATGATCAGTTCTTC
CDR3 protein: CASSPRTSGRDSSYNDQFF

D gene: .
J gene: TRBJ1-2
clone size: once
V gene: TRBV10-3
CDR3 DNA: TGTGCCATCAGTGCAGAGGTGGTGGGCAGGAACTATGGCTACACCTTC
CDR3 protein: CAISAEVVGRNYGYTF

D gene: TRBD2
J gene: TRBJ2-1
clone size: few
V gene: TRBV29-1
CDR3 DNA: TGCAGCGTCGGGGGCGTTATATTAGCGGGAGGTTACAATGAGCAGTTCTTC
CDR3 protein: CSVGGVILAGGYNEQFF

D gene: TRBD2
J gene: TRBJ2-7
clone size: few
V gene: TRBV20-1
CDR3 DNA: TGCAGTGCCAATACCGGAGCGGGAGTATACGAGCAGTACTTC
CDR3 protein: CSANTGAGVYEQYF

D gene: TRBD2
J gene: TRBJ2-1
clone size: many
V gene: TRBV7-8
CDR3 DNA: TGTGCCAGCACCGAGCGGGGGAACTCCTACAATGAGCAGTTCTTC
CDR3 protein: CASTERGNSYNEQFF

D gene: TRBD1
J gene: TRBJ1-2
clone size: .
V gene: TRBV4-3
CDR3 DNA: TGCGCCAGCAGACGAGTGAGGGACAGGGCCTATGGCTACACCTTC
CDR3 protein: CASRRVRDRAYGYTF

D gene: .
J gene: TRBJ2-3
clone size: few
V gene: TRBV12-3/TRBV12-4
CDR3 DNA: TGTGCCAGCGGTTTGGGACCCACAGATACGCAGTATTTT
CDR3 protein: CASGLGPTDTQYF

D gene: TRBD1
J gene: TRBJ2-1
clone size: .
V gene: TRBV4-3
CDR3 DNA: TGCGCCAGCAGCCCCCGTCCAGGGGGCTCTTACAATGAGCAGTTCTTC
CDR3 protein: CASSPRPGGSYNEQFF

D gene: .
J gene: TRBJ2-3
clone size: .
V gene: TRBV20-1
CDR3 DNA: TGCAGTGCTGGGGTATGGGGGGCTCAAGATACGCAGTATTTT
CDR3 protein: CSAGVWGAQDTQYF

D gene: TRBD1
J gene: TRBJ1-2
clone size: few
V gene: TRBV7-2
CDR3 DNA: TGTGCCAGCAGCCACCGGGACAGTCGTGGCTACACCTTC
CDR3 protein: CASSHRDSRGYTF

D gene: .
J gene: TRBJ1-2
clone size: .
V gene: TRBV25-1
CDR3 DNA: TGTGCCAGCACACCTGCGGGGGAGTTCTATGGCTACACCTTC
CDR3 protein: CASTPAGEFYGYTF

D gene: .
J gene: TRBJ2-5
clone size: .
V gene: TRBV4-2
CDR3 DNA: TGTGCCAGCAGCCAAGACACCCAAGAGGCCCAGTACTTC
CDR3 protein: CASSQDTQEAQYF

D gene: .
J gene: TRBJ2-1
clone size: .
V gene: TRBV5-1
CDR3 DNA: TGCGCCAGCAGCACGGACGAATACAATGAGCAGTTCTTC
CDR3 protein: CASSTDEYNEQFF

D gene: .
J gene: TRBJ2-7
clone size: .
V gene: TRBV7-8
CDR3 DNA: TGTGCCAGCAGCTTAGTCCCCGCAGCCTACTACGAGCAGTACTTC
CDR3 protein: CASSLVPAAYYEQYF

D gene: .
J gene: TRBJ2-3
clone size: many
V gene: TRBV10-3
CDR3 DNA: TGTGCCATCAGTGCGCAGCGTGGGACGCAGTATTTT
CDR3 protein: CAISAQRGTQYF

D gene: .
J gene: TRBJ2-5
clone size: .
V gene: TRBV3-1
CDR3 DNA: TGTGCCAGCAGCCACTCAAGGGATGAGCAGTACTTC
CDR3 protein: CASSHSRDEQYF

D gene: TRBD2
J gene: TRBJ2-1
clone size: .
V gene: TRBV5-1
CDR3 DNA: TGCGCCAGCACCGCGGGGGGGCTCCACAATGAGCAGTTCTTC
CDR3 protein: CASTAGGLHNEQFF

D gene: .
J gene: TRBJ2-1
clone size: few
V gene: TRBV6-1
CDR3 DNA: TGTGCCAGCAGTCTCGACCATGGGGATGAGCAGTTCTTC
CDR3 protein: CASSLDHGDEQFF

D gene: .
J gene: TRBJ2-6
clone size: .
V gene: TRBV7-2
CDR3 DNA: TGTGCCAGCAGCGTAACGATCAGCTCTGGGGCCAACGTCCTGACTTTC
CDR3 protein: CASSVTISSGANVLTF

D gene: .
J gene: TRBJ2-3
clone size: .
V gene: TRBV11-2
CDR3 DNA: TGTGCCAGCAGCTGGGGGCTGGGTGCGGCAGATACGCAGTATTTT
CDR3 protein: CASSWGLGAADTQYF